The 17 T cell receptor beta chains reported below all come from one sample, sequenced in a study of blood T cell repertoires in COVID-19. Using immunoSEQ multiplex PCR, the repertoire was profiled, and TCRdb retains in-frame clones only, with some absent. The profile shows about 210,000 clones, about 90% of them singletons. The sample comprised peripheral blood. The receptors here all came from a man aged 25-45 years with acute or convalescent COVID-19.

This sequence joins TRBV13 and TRBJ1-1; 7 positions match TRBD1. The germline gives CDR1 PRHDT, CDR2 FYEKMQ (reference sequence). This CDR3 contains 14 residues. J was trimmed by 4 bases and V by 0 bases; bases with no gene match: 2. CDR3 bases: TGTGCCAGCAGCTTAGGGCAGGGGGTCACTGAAGCTTTCTTT. Protein sequence: CASSLGQGVTEAFF.

This chain uses TRBV6-4 with TRBJ1-2, with 12 bases that match TRBD1. CDR1 is MRHNA, CDR2 SNTAGT, per germline. The junction had 9 bases not matched to a gene; V was cut back by 8 bases and J by 8 bases. The CDR3 has 14 amino acids. The CDR3 DNA reads TGTGCCAGCGGGACAGGGGGCGCCAGGAAGGGCTACACCTTC. Its protein is CASGTGGARKGYTF.

This clone was seen just once. This chain uses TRBV27 with TRBJ1-5; TRBD1 matches at 9 bases. From germline, CDR1 is MNHEY and CDR2 SMNVEV (reference sequence). This CDR3 spans 17 amino acids. Trimming at V came to 5 bases and at J to 2 bases, leaving 10 bases not matched to a gene. The CDR3 DNA reads as TGTGCCAGCAGTAAACGGGACAGGGCTTTGGGCAATCAGCCCCAGCATTTT. This encodes CASSKRDRALGNQPQHF.

The CDR3 DNA reads TGTGCCAGCTCACCCGACAGGGCCTATGGCTACACCTTC. Translation: CASSPDRAYGYTF. The rearrangement links TRBV18 to TRBJ1-2; TRBD1 agrees at 7 bases. After removal of 3 bases from V and 4 bases from J, the junction contained 2 bases not matched to a gene. The germline CDR1 and CDR2 sequences are KGHSH and LQKENI. This CDR3 spans 13 amino acids.

J is TRBJ1-5 and V is TRBV5-8; 10 nucleotides agree with TRBD1. The J segment lost 7 bases and the V segment lost 4 bases, leaving 11 bases of the junction unmatched. Germline lookup yields CDR1 SGHTS and CDR2 YDEGEE. The CDR3 runs to 16 residues. The CDR3 nucleotides read TGTGCCAGCAGCCTCGGGACAGGGGAAGGTCGCCAGCCCCAGCATTTT. Residues: CASSLGTGEGRQPQHF.

A single count supports this clone. V gene TRBV5-1 combines with J gene TRBJ1-4; the D gene is possibly TRBD1 (6 bases). This CDR3 is 16 amino acids long. The V end lost 0 bases, the J end lost 4 bases, and 13 bases lay between the germline ends. Germline CDR1 and CDR2: SGHRS and YFSETQ. The DNA for the CDR3 is TGCGCCAGCAGCTTGGTCACAGGGTCAAGTAATGAAAAACTGTTTTTT. Translation: CASSLVTGSSNEKLFF.

This chain joins TRBV9 and TRBJ1-6; 7 nucleotides line up with TRBD1. CDR3 length: 16 residues. Trimming cost V 3 bases and J 5 bases; bases outside gene matches: 8. Germline values: CDR1 SGDLS, CDR2 YYNGEE. The CDR3 DNA reads as TGTGCCAGCAGCGCTAGTCCCGGGACAGATAATTCACCCCTCCACTTT. Amino acids: CASSASPGTDNSPLHF. Combining the CDR3 with reference TRBV9 and TRBJ1-6 gives the whole variable domain DSGVTQTPKHLITATGQRVTLRCSPRSGDLSVYWYQQSLDQGLQFLIQYYNGEERAKGNILERFSAQQFPDLHSELNLSSLELGDSALYFCASSASPGTDNSPLHFGNGTRLTVT.

CDR3 loop: CASSLANNYGYTF. The CDR3 DNA reads as TGTGCCAGCAGCTTAGCCAATAACTATGGCTACACCTTC. This chain connects TRBV7-9 to TRBJ1-2; no definite D call. The CDR3 consists of 13 residues. The ends were cut back, 0 bases at V and 1 base at J, with 3 bases in the middle. In germline, CDR1 is SEHNR, CDR2 FQNEAQ (reference sequence). Based on the CDR3 plus reference TRBV7-9 and TRBJ1-2, the full variable domain is DTGVSQNPRHKITKRGQNVTFRCDPISEHNRLYWYRQTLGQGPEFLTYFQNEAQLEKSRLLSDRFSAERPKGSFSTLEIQRTEQGDSAMYLCASSLANNYGYTFGSGTRLTVV.

The V and J genes are TRBV9 and TRBJ2-7, with 10 bases aligning to TRBD1. Trimming took 4 bases from V and 5 from J; bases not matched to a gene: 6. This CDR3 spans 14 amino acids. Germline V lookup: CDR1 SGDLS, CDR2 YYNGEE. The DNA of the CDR3 is TGTGCCAGCAGCCCTGGGACAGGGGCTGACGAGCAGTACTTC. It codes for CASSPGTGADEQYF.

The V gene is TRBV19, the J gene TRBJ2-7; 13 bases match TRBD2. Germline-derived CDR1 and CDR2 are LNHDA and SQIVND (reference sequence). V was pared by 6 bases and J by 5 bases, with 7 bases of the junction left unmatched. CDR3 size: 15 residues. The CDR3 DNA reads as TGTGCCAGTAGCTTGGGGACTAGCGGGAACAACGAGCAGTACTTC. This gives the protein CASSLGTSGNNEQYF.

This rearrangement joins TRBV5-1 to TRBJ2-2; 7 bases map to TRBD1. This CDR3 is 15 amino acids long. With V trimmed by 2 bases and J by 2 bases, 3 bases remained unmatched. Looked up from germline, CDR1 is SGHRS and CDR2 is YFSETQ. The CDR3 reads CASSLGTVNTGELFF. The CDR3 DNA reads TGCGCCAGCAGCTTAGGGACAGTAAACACCGGGGAGCTGTTTTTT.

The chain recombines TRBV9 with TRBJ2-3, with 10 bases lining up with TRBD2. V gave up 0 bases and J gave up 3 bases; unmatched junction bases: 4. This CDR3 comprises 16 residues. In germline, CDR1 is SGDLS, CDR2 YYNGEE. The CDR3 DNA is TGTGCCAGCAGCGTAGTTAGCGGGAGGATAACAGATACGCAGTATTTT. Amino acids: CASSVVSGRITDTQYF.

This sequence joins TRBV5-1 and TRBJ1-2; no firm D call. The CDR3 is 9 residues long. The ends were cut back, 10 bases at V and 13 bases at J, with 14 bases in the middle. The germline gives CDR1 SGHRS, CDR2 YFSETQ. The CDR3 bases are TGCGCCGGCCGCGGCCTCCCCACCTTC. As protein: CAGRGLPTF.

The chain combines TRBV11-2 with TRBJ2-5, with TRBD2 matching over 11 bases. The V and J ends lost 2 bases and 3 bases, in that order; junction bases with no gene match: 5. Germline CDR1 SGHAT, CDR2 FQNNGV. The CDR3 extends over 16 amino acids. The CDR3 DNA sequence: TGTGCCAGCAGCTTATATAGCGGGAGGGAAAAAGAGACCCAGTACTTC. Its translation: CASSLYSGREKETQYF.

The rearrangement joins TRBV29-1 to TRBJ1-3; TRBD1 agrees at 9 bases. Germline CDR1 SQVTM, CDR2 ANQGSEA. V lost 5 bases to trimming and J lost 2 bases; unmatched junction nucleotides: 4. This CDR3 has 14 amino acids. DNA of the CDR3: TGCAGCGTTTCCTGGACAGGGGCTGGAAACACCATATATTTT. Amino acids: CSVSWTGAGNTIYF.

The chain has TRBV5-1 and TRBJ2-3; maybe TRBD1 (6 bases). The V end was cut by 2 bases, the J end by 2 bases, with 15 bases between. Germline CDR1 and CDR2: SGHRS and YFSETQ. The CDR3 consists of 16 residues. The CDR3 DNA sequence: TGCGCCAGCAGCTTACGACCAGGGGCACCCACAGATACGCAGTATTTT. Amino acids: CASSLRPGAPTDTQYF. Filled out from reference TRBV5-1 and TRBJ2-3, the complete variable domain reads KAGVTQTPRYLIKTRGQQVTLSCSPISGHRSVSWYQQTPGQGLQFLFEYFSETQRNKGNFPGRFSGRQFSNSRSEMNVSTLELGDSALYLCASSLRPGAPTDTQYFGPGTRLTVL.

The CDR3 nucleotides are TGTGCCAGCAGCTTAAGGGCGGTAGCGACGACGGAAGATACGCAGTATTTT. Translating it yields CASSLRAVATTEDTQYF. V usage is TRBV7-3 and J usage is TRBJ2-3, with D possibly TRBD2 on 5 matching bases. V lost 1 base and J 5 bases, leaving 19 bases between the germline ends. The CDR3 has 17 amino acids. The germline CDR1 and CDR2 sequences are SGHTA and FQGTGA.